The source of this T cell receptor (beta chain) is a study of blood T cell repertoires in COVID-19. At the level of the study: Samples came from the United States, Italy and Spain, spanning acute and convalescent COVID-19. From T cells, B-cell-depleted T cells, or PBMCs came the material, which was cDNA or gDNA.

This CDR3 is 14 amino acids long. Per the germline V gene, CDR1 is KGHDR and CDR2 is SFDVKD. Losses at the gene ends were 1 base for V and 6 bases for J; bases not matched to a gene: 2. Original handling: Amplification of reference gene primers provided the estimated nucleated cell counts. Produced via immunoSEQ multiplex PCR; TCRdb's table is partial and in-frame only. The DNA was the basis for D and trimming; V, J and clone size are from that table. The sample includes around 150,000 clones, 65% to 90% seen only once; the top ten take around 3.3%. This TCR was sampled from a man aged 65 to 85 with acute or convalescent COVID-19. The chain recombines TRBV24-1 with TRBJ1-2; TRBD1 matches 9 bases. The sequencing sample was made of peripheral blood. In DNA form, the CDR3 reads TGTGCCACCAGTGATTTAACAGGGGGCGATGGCTACACCTTC. Encoded protein: CATSDLTGGDGYTF.